This T cell receptor (beta chain) originates from a study of cytomegalovirus exposure and HLA in healthy donors. Use of 60 Vbeta and 13 Jbeta primers characterized the PCR. Sequencing was performed with immunoSEQ multiplex PCR; in TCRdb, only in-frame clones are kept and a portion is missing. The sample holds around 130,000 clones; 81% are singletons and the top ten take about 0.74%. In regard to this clone: Its target is not known.

Trimming removed 5 bases from V and 4 bases from J; junction bases left unmatched: 11. Germline CDR1 SEHNR, CDR2 FQNEAQ (reference sequence). This CDR3 has 16 amino acids. Whole-study results and caveats: Earlier analysis found most TCR beta V segments productive about 87% or about 30% of the time. In vitro, three CMV-associated chains proved specific for CMV antigens.

The clonotype comes from a man aged 18 to 29 in good health and CMV-seronegative. The rearrangement uses TRBV7-9 and TRBJ2-7; 10 bases map to TRBD2. Sequencing was carried out using PBMCs. As DNA, the CDR3 is TGTGCCAGCAGCCCCGGAGGGACTAGCGCAACATACGAGCAGTACTTC. Protein sequence: CASSPGGTSATYEQYF.